Listed below are T cell receptor beta chains from one sample, sequenced in a study. TCRdb used MiXCR to reprocess the multiplex PCR reads, holding one entry per CDR3 protein. The sample holds a few hundred distinct CDR3 sequences, 15% to 20% seen once. Sequencing was performed on Tregs sorted from blood. These receptors came from a female donor with breast cancer. CDR3s include the opening cysteine and the closing phenylalanine or tryptophan. A D gene is named only where the DNA matches it firmly. Part of the rows lack a size; the others show once, few, many or a class for expanded clones.

CDR3aa: CASRKGSLYTF; CDR3nt: TGTGCCAGCAGGAAGGGGTCCTTGTACACCTTC; v_gene: TRBV12-3/TRBV12-4; abundance: .; len: 11; j_gene: TRBJ1-2; d_gene: .
CDR3aa: CASSFGINYGYTF; CDR3nt: TGTGCCAGCAGTTTCGGGATAAACTATGGCTACACCTTC; v_gene: TRBV12-3/TRBV12-4; abundance: .; len: 13; j_gene: TRBJ1-2; d_gene: .
CDR3aa: CASSLGRGRLLRGYTF; CDR3nt: TGTGCCAGCAGTTTGGGCAGGGGACGCCTATTGCGAGGCTACACCTTC; v_gene: TRBV12-3/TRBV12-4; abundance: large; len: 16; j_gene: TRBJ1-2; d_gene: .
CDR3aa: CASSLARPYGYTF; CDR3nt: TGTGCCAGCAGTTTAGCGCGGCCTTATGGCTACACCTTC; v_gene: TRBV12-3/TRBV12-4; abundance: large; len: 13; j_gene: TRBJ1-2; d_gene: .
CDR3aa: CASSYRGGGYTF; CDR3nt: TGTGCCAGCAGTTACAGGGGCGGAGGCTACACCTTC; v_gene: TRBV12-3/TRBV12-4; abundance: few; len: 12; j_gene: TRBJ1-2; d_gene: TRBD1
CDR3aa: CASSFDPGDYGYTF; CDR3nt: TGTGCCAGCAGTTTTGATCCAGGGGACTATGGCTACACCTTC; v_gene: TRBV12-3/TRBV12-4; abundance: large; len: 14; j_gene: TRBJ1-2; d_gene: .
CDR3aa: CASSYRDRDYGYTF; CDR3nt: TGTGCCAGCAGTTACCGGGACAGGGACTATGGCTACACCTTC; v_gene: TRBV12-3/TRBV12-4; abundance: .; len: 14; j_gene: TRBJ1-2; d_gene: TRBD1
CDR3aa: CASSPGERKRRLGYTF; CDR3nt: TGTGCCAGCAGTCCGGGAGAAAGGAAGAGGCGGCTTGGCTACACCTTC; v_gene: TRBV12-3/TRBV12-4; abundance: .; len: 16; j_gene: TRBJ1-2; d_gene: .
CDR3aa: CASSPRGGRGYTF; CDR3nt: TGTGCCAGCAGTCCCCGGGGAGGTCGTGGCTACACCTTC; v_gene: TRBV12-3/TRBV12-4; abundance: .; len: 13; j_gene: TRBJ1-2; d_gene: .
CDR3aa: CASSFKGMWYGYTF; CDR3nt: TGTGCCAGCAGTTTCAAGGGGATGTGGTATGGCTACACCTTC; v_gene: TRBV12-3/TRBV12-4; abundance: large; len: 14; j_gene: TRBJ1-2; d_gene: .
CDR3aa: CASSRTGNYGYTF; CDR3nt: TGTGCCAGCAGTCGGACAGGGAACTATGGCTACACCTTC; v_gene: TRBV12-3/TRBV12-4; abundance: few; len: 13; j_gene: TRBJ1-2; d_gene: TRBD1
CDR3aa: CASSFVQDGYTF; CDR3nt: TGTGCCAGCAGTTTCGTACAAGATGGCTACACCTTC; v_gene: TRBV12-3/TRBV12-4; abundance: large; len: 12; j_gene: TRBJ1-2; d_gene: .
CDR3aa: CASSLAGNGYTF; CDR3nt: TGTGCCAGCAGTTTGGCAGGGAATGGCTACACCTTC; v_gene: TRBV12-3/TRBV12-4; abundance: few; len: 12; j_gene: TRBJ1-2; d_gene: .
CDR3aa: CASSPTQSYGYTF; CDR3nt: TGTGCCAGCAGTCCCACCCAGTCTTATGGCTACACCTTC; v_gene: TRBV12-3/TRBV12-4; abundance: large; len: 13; j_gene: TRBJ1-2; d_gene: .
CDR3aa: CASSQKGPVGGYTF; CDR3nt: TGTGCCAGCAGTCAAAAGGGGCCGGTGGGTGGCTACACCTTC; v_gene: TRBV12-3/TRBV12-4; abundance: large; len: 14; j_gene: TRBJ1-2; d_gene: .
CDR3aa: CASSFRSPNYGYTF; CDR3nt: TGTGCCAGCAGTTTCAGGAGTCCTAACTATGGCTACACCTTC; v_gene: TRBV12-3/TRBV12-4; abundance: hyperexpanded; len: 14; j_gene: TRBJ1-2; d_gene: .
CDR3aa: CASSFPGSRYGYTF; CDR3nt: TGTGCCAGCAGTTTCCCAGGGTCTCGGTATGGCTACACCTTC; v_gene: TRBV12-3/TRBV12-4; abundance: large; len: 14; j_gene: TRBJ1-2; d_gene: .
CDR3aa: CASSFGQGRGYTF; CDR3nt: TGTGCCAGCAGTTTCGGACAGGGAAGAGGCTACACCTTC; v_gene: TRBV12-3/TRBV12-4; abundance: large; len: 13; j_gene: TRBJ1-2; d_gene: TRBD1
CDR3aa: CASTSSGDYGYTF; CDR3nt: TGTGCCAGCACCTCGTCAGGAGACTATGGCTACACCTTC; v_gene: TRBV12-3/TRBV12-4; abundance: large; len: 13; j_gene: TRBJ1-2; d_gene: .
CDR3aa: CASSPGFYGYTF; CDR3nt: TGTGCCAGCAGCCCCGGCTTCTATGGCTACACCTTC; v_gene: TRBV12-3/TRBV12-4; abundance: .; len: 12; j_gene: TRBJ1-2; d_gene: .
CDR3aa: CASRSNYGYTF; CDR3nt: TGTGCCAGCAGGTCTAACTATGGCTACACCTTC; v_gene: TRBV12-3/TRBV12-4; abundance: .; len: 11; j_gene: TRBJ1-2; d_gene: .
CDR3aa: CASTETVGGYTF; CDR3nt: TGTGCCAGCACCGAGACAGTAGGTGGCTACACCTTC; v_gene: TRBV12-3/TRBV12-4; abundance: .; len: 12; j_gene: TRBJ1-2; d_gene: .
CDR3aa: CASSFYGVKDGYTF; CDR3nt: TGTGCCAGCAGTTTCTACGGCGTCAAAGATGGCTACACCTTC; v_gene: TRBV12-3/TRBV12-4; abundance: hyperexpanded; len: 14; j_gene: TRBJ1-2; d_gene: .
CDR3aa: CASSFRQKGYGYTF; CDR3nt: TGTGCCAGCAGTTTTAGGCAGAAGGGCTATGGCTACACCTTC; v_gene: TRBV12-3/TRBV12-4; abundance: large; len: 14; j_gene: TRBJ1-2; d_gene: .
CDR3aa: CASSCRGFHYGYTF; CDR3nt: TGTGCCAGCAGCTGCAGGGGATTTCACTATGGCTACACCTTC; v_gene: TRBV12-3/TRBV12-4; abundance: .; len: 14; j_gene: TRBJ1-2; d_gene: .
CDR3aa: CASSPTLGRANYGYTF; CDR3nt: TGTGCCAGCAGTCCGACCTTGGGCCGAGCTAACTATGGCTACACCTTC; v_gene: TRBV12-3/TRBV12-4; abundance: large; len: 16; j_gene: TRBJ1-2; d_gene: .
CDR3aa: CASSLGQESYGYTF; CDR3nt: TGTGCCAGCAGTTTGGGCCAGGAGTCATATGGCTACACCTTC; v_gene: TRBV12-3/TRBV12-4; abundance: large; len: 14; j_gene: TRBJ1-2; d_gene: .
CDR3aa: CASSLGRGLNYGYTF; CDR3nt: TGTGCCAGCAGTTTAGGAAGAGGGCTCAACTATGGCTACACCTTC; v_gene: TRBV12-3/TRBV12-4; abundance: large; len: 15; j_gene: TRBJ1-2; d_gene: .
CDR3aa: CASRSRYGYTF; CDR3nt: TGTGCCAGCAGGTCGAGGTATGGCTACACCTTC; v_gene: TRBV12-3/TRBV12-4; abundance: .; len: 11; j_gene: TRBJ1-2; d_gene: .
CDR3aa: CASSLGGFYGYTF; CDR3nt: TGTGCCAGCAGTTTGGGCGGGTTCTATGGCTACACCTTC; v_gene: TRBV12-3/TRBV12-4; abundance: large; len: 13; j_gene: TRBJ1-2; d_gene: .
CDR3aa: CASSFNGRGNYGYTF; CDR3nt: TGTGCCAGCAGTTTTAATGGAAGGGGCAACTATGGCTACACCTTC; v_gene: TRBV12-3/TRBV12-4; abundance: medium-sized; len: 15; j_gene: TRBJ1-2; d_gene: .
CDR3aa: CASSPGLYGYTF; CDR3nt: TGTGCCAGCAGCCCCGGACTGTATGGCTACACCTTC; v_gene: TRBV12-3/TRBV12-4; abundance: medium-sized; len: 12; j_gene: TRBJ1-2; d_gene: .
CDR3aa: CASSFRRGDGYTF; CDR3nt: TGTGCCAGCAGTTTTCGCAGGGGAGATGGCTACACCTTC; v_gene: TRBV12-3/TRBV12-4; abundance: large; len: 13; j_gene: TRBJ1-2; d_gene: .
CDR3aa: CASSGQGYGYTF; CDR3nt: TGTGCCAGCAGTGGACAGGGCTATGGCTACACCTTC; v_gene: TRBV12-3/TRBV12-4; abundance: .; len: 12; j_gene: TRBJ1-2; d_gene: TRBD1
CDR3aa: CASSFNGVDGYTF; CDR3nt: TGTGCCAGCAGTTTTAACGGGGTGGATGGCTACACCTTC; v_gene: TRBV12-3/TRBV12-4; abundance: large; len: 13; j_gene: TRBJ1-2; d_gene: .
CDR3aa: CASSLAVYGYTF; CDR3nt: TGTGCCAGCAGTTTAGCGGTCTATGGCTACACCTTC; v_gene: TRBV12-3/TRBV12-4; abundance: few; len: 12; j_gene: TRBJ1-2; d_gene: .
CDR3aa: CASSLRQVRGYTF; CDR3nt: TGTGCCAGCAGTTTGCGGCAGGTACGAGGCTACACCTTC; v_gene: TRBV12-3/TRBV12-4; abundance: large; len: 13; j_gene: TRBJ1-2; d_gene: .
CDR3aa: CASTWVGYGYTF; CDR3nt: TGTGCCAGCACCTGGGTCGGCTATGGCTACACCTTC; v_gene: TRBV12-3/TRBV12-4; abundance: .; len: 12; j_gene: TRBJ1-2; d_gene: .
CDR3aa: CASSLSSYGYTF; CDR3nt: TGTGCCAGCAGTTTGAGTTCCTATGGCTACACCTTC; v_gene: TRBV12-3/TRBV12-4; abundance: .; len: 12; j_gene: TRBJ1-2; d_gene: .
CDR3aa: CASLGVYGYTF; CDR3nt: TGTGCCAGCTTGGGCGTCTATGGCTACACCTTC; v_gene: TRBV12-3/TRBV12-4; abundance: .; len: 11; j_gene: TRBJ1-2; d_gene: .
CDR3aa: CASSFGTGETYGYTF; CDR3nt: TGTGCCAGCAGTTTCGGGACAGGGGAGACCTATGGCTACACCTTC; v_gene: TRBV12-3/TRBV12-4; abundance: large; len: 15; j_gene: TRBJ1-2; d_gene: TRBD1
CDR3aa: CASSSQSHYGYTF; CDR3nt: TGTGCCAGCAGTTCCCAGTCGCACTATGGCTACACCTTC; v_gene: TRBV12-3/TRBV12-4; abundance: few; len: 13; j_gene: TRBJ1-2; d_gene: .
CDR3aa: CASSLGRTNYGYTF; CDR3nt: TGTGCCAGCAGTTTGGGACGGACAAACTATGGCTACACCTTC; v_gene: TRBV12-3/TRBV12-4; abundance: large; len: 14; j_gene: TRBJ1-2; d_gene: .
CDR3aa: CASSDTSYGYTF; CDR3nt: TGTGCCAGCAGTGACACCTCCTATGGCTACACCTTC; v_gene: TRBV12-3/TRBV12-4; abundance: .; len: 12; j_gene: TRBJ1-2; d_gene: .
CDR3aa: CASKSFTTFNYGYTF; CDR3nt: TGTGCCAGCAAATCTTTCACAACCTTTAACTATGGCTACACCTTC; v_gene: TRBV12-3/TRBV12-4; abundance: large; len: 15; j_gene: TRBJ1-2; d_gene: .